A single sample gave rise to the 6 T cell receptor beta chains below, sequenced in a study of blood T cell repertoires in COVID-19. Here immunoSEQ multiplex PCR was the method, and the copy in TCRdb shows in-frame clones only, minus some. The sample consists of 250,000 to 300,000 clones, less than 85% of them appearing once. The sample comprised peripheral blood. These receptors were taken from a woman between 18 and 30 years old with acute or convalescent COVID-19.

This chain uses TRBV4-2 with TRBJ1-6, with 9 bases fitting TRBD1. Germline V gene lookup returns CDR1 LGHNA and CDR2 YNFKEQ. Trimming cost V 0 bases and J 7 bases; bases outside gene matches: 7. This CDR3 is built from 17 residues. The CDR3 is CASSQDWTGVGNSPLHF. As DNA, the CDR3 is TGTGCCAGCAGCCAAGATTGGACAGGGGTGGGGAATTCACCCCTCCACTTT.

This clone has only one observation. This chain links TRBV18 with TRBJ2-5, with D unresolved. This CDR3 contains 13 residues. Trimming took off 2 bases at V and 0 bases at J, with 4 bases between the two ends. CDR1 and CDR2 (germline): KGHSH, LQKENI. CDR3 sequence: CASSPSHQETQYF. CDR3 sequence (DNA): TGTGCCAGCTCACCATCTCACCAAGAGACCCAGTACTTC.

The chain uses TRBV7-9 and TRBJ1-3; D is unclear. V was trimmed by 4 bases and J by 0 bases, leaving 13 bases between them. CDR3 size: 16 residues. The V gene's germline CDR1 is SEHNR and CDR2 FQNEAQ (reference sequence). CDR3 loop: CASSSSEVFSGNTIYF. DNA for the CDR3: TGTGCCAGCAGCTCCAGCGAAGTATTCTCTGGAAACACCATATATTTT.

The V call is TRBV11-3, the J call TRBJ2-2; 7 bases fit TRBD2. V dropped 1 base and J dropped 5; count of bases not matched to a gene: 4. The CDR3 has 15 residues. Germline V CDR1 and CDR2: SGHNT, YENEEA. The CDR3 here is CASSLGYSGTGELFF. CDR3 bases: TGTGCCAGCAGCTTAGGGTATAGCGGGACCGGGGAGCTGTTTTTT.

J is TRBJ1-4 and V is TRBV24-1, with TRBD1 matching over 8 bases. With V trimmed by 4 bases and J by 8 bases, 11 bases remained unmatched. The CDR3 is 16 amino acids. Germline V gene data show CDR1 as KGHDR and CDR2 as SFDVKD. CDR3 bases: TGTGCCACCAGTGAGGGCGGACAGGGTTTGGGAGAAAAACTGTTTTTT. It codes for CATSEGGQGLGEKLFF.

As concerns this clone: The sample carries other DNA sequences with the same CDR3. The genes are TRBV12-3 or TRBV12-4 and TRBJ2-5; no firm D call. V shed 4 bases and J shed 5 bases, with 5 bases lying between them. The CDR3 spans 11 residues. The CDR3 is CASSSRETQYF. DNA of the CDR3: TGTGCCAGCAGTTCACGGGAGACCCAGTACTTC.